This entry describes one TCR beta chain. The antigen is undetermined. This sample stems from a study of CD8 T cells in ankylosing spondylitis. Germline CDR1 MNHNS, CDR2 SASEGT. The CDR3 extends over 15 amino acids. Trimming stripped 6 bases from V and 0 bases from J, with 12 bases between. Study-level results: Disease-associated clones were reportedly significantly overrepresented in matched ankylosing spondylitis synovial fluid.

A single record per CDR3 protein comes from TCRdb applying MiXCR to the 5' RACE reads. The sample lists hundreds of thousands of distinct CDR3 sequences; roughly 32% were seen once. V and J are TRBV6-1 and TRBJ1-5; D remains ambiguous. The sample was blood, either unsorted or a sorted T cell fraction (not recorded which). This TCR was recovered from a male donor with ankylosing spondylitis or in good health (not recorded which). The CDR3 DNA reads TGTGCCAGCAGCCTCCCAACAGCTAGCAATCAGCCCCAGCATTTT. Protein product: CASSLPTASNQPQHF.